This T cell receptor beta chain appears in the sequencing data of a study of human T cells and chemical hapten exposure. The study's findings and limits: Expanded TCR counts at PT1 went up together with patch test score, a positive correlation. With regard to DPC sensitization, TCRs above 1 in 1000 frequency did not change. Expanded TCRs made up significantly more big CDR3 similarity clusters than controls did.

With respect to this clonotype: The antigen is undetermined.

Time point of the sample: patch test 1, 2 weeks after DPC sensitization. Treatment indicated: therapeutic diphenylcyclopropenone sensitization with weekly scalp DPC. One entry per CDR3 protein results from TCRdb running MiXCR on the RACE reads. The repertoire holds about 380,000 distinct CDR3 sequences, with roughly 4.8% as singletons. This CDR3 has 15 amino acids. Germline lookup yields CDR1 SGDLS and CDR2 YYNGEE. V was cut by 2 bases and J by 0 bases, with 9 bases left in between. The input for sequencing was whole blood, taken in connection with sensitization to the hapten diphenylcyclopropenone (DPC). The clonotype comes from a woman aged 50 to 65 with alopecia areata. Some clones in this sample may be carry-over from other donors' samples. The V gene is TRBV9, the J gene TRBJ2-1; D gene uncertain. Written as DNA, the CDR3 is TGTGCCAGCAGCGTTTGGGCAGACTCCTACAATGAGCAGTTCTTC. Amino acids: CASSVWADSYNEQFF.